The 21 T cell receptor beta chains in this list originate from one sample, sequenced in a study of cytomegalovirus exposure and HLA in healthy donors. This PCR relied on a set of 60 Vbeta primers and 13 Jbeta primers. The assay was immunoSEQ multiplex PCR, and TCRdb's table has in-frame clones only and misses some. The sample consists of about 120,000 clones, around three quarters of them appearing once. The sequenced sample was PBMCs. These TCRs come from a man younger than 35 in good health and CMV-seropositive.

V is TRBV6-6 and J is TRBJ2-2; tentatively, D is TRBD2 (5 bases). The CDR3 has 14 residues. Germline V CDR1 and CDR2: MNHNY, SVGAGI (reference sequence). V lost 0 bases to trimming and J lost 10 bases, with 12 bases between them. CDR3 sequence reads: CASSYSTTYLELFF. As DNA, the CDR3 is TGTGCCAGCAGTTACTCGACTACTTATCTGGAGCTGTTTTTT.

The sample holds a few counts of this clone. CDR3 nucleotides: TGTGCCAGCAGCCTCGGGGGGTCCTCCGAAAAACTGTTTTTT. Translation: CASSLGGSSEKLFF. This chain joins TRBV7-2 and TRBJ1-4; a weak D match, TRBD1 (5 bases). V shed 5 bases and J shed 8 bases, with 15 bases lying between them. Germline CDR1 SGHTA, CDR2 FQGNSA. The CDR3 loop spans 14 amino acids.

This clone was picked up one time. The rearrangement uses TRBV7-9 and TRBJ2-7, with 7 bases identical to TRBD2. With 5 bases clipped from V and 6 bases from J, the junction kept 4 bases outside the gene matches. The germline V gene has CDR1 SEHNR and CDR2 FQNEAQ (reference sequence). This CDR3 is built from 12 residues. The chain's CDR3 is CASSDGGIEQYF. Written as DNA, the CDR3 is TGTGCCAGCAGCGACGGGGGGATCGAGCAGTACTTC.

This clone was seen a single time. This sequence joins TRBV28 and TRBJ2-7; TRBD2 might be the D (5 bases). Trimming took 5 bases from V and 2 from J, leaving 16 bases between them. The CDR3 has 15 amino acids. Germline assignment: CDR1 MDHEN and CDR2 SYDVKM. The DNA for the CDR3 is TGTGCCAGCAGTCTGCTCGGGAAGGTACCCTACGAGCAGTACTTC. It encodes CASSLLGKVPYEQYF.

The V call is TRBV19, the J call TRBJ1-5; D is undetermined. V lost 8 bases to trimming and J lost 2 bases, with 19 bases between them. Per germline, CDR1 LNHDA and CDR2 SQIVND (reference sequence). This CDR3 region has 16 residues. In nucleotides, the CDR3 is TGTGCCAGTCGTCTCCGGGGAGGCGCCGGCAATCAGCCCCAGCATTTT. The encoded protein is CASRLRGGAGNQPQHF. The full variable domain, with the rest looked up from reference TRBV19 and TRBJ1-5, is DGGITQSPKYLFRKEGQNVTLSCEQNLNHDAMYWYRQDPGQGLRLIYYSQIVNDFQKGDIAEGYSVSREKKESFPLTVTSAQKNPTAFYLCASRLRGGAGNQPQHFGDGTRLSIL.

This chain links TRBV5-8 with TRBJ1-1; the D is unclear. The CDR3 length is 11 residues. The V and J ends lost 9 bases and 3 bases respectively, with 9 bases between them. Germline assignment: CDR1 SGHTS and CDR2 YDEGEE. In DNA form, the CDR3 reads TGTGCCACTGAGGTGTACACTGAAGCTTTCTTT. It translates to CATEVYTEAFF.

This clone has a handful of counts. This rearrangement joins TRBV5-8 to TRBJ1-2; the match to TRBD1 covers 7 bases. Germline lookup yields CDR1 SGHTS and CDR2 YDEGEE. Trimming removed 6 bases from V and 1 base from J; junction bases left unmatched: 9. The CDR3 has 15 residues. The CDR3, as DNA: TGTGCCAGCATTACACCGGGACAGATTAACTATGGCTACACCTTC. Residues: CASITPGQINYGYTF.

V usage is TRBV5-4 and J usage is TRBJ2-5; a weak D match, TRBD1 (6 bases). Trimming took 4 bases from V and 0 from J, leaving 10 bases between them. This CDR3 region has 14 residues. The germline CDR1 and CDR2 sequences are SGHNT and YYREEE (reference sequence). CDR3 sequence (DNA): TGTGCCAGCAGCACTGACAGGTACCAAGAGACCCAGTACTTC. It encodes CASSTDRYQETQYF.

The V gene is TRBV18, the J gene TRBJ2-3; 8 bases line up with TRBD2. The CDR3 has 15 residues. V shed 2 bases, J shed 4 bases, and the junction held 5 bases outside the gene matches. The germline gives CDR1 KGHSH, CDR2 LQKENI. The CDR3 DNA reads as TGTGCCAGCTCACCAAGTCGGGGGGGCTCAGATACGCAGTATTTT. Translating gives CASSPSRGGSDTQYF.

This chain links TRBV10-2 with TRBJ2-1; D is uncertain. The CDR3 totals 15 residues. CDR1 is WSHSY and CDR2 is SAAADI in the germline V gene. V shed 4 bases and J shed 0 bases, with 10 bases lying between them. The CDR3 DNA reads TGCGCCAGCAGTGCCGAACCGAGCTCCTACAATGAGCAGTTCTTC. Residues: CASSAEPSSYNEQFF.

The CDR3 sequence is CASSQDRGLNQPQHF. The CDR3 DNA follows: TGCGCCAGCAGCCAAGATCGTGGCCTCAATCAGCCCCAGCATTTT. V gene TRBV4-1 combines with J gene TRBJ1-5; D unresolved. CDR1 is MGHRA and CDR2 is YSYEKL in the germline V gene. V was pared by 0 bases and J by 3 bases, with 9 bases between. CDR3 length: 15 amino acids.

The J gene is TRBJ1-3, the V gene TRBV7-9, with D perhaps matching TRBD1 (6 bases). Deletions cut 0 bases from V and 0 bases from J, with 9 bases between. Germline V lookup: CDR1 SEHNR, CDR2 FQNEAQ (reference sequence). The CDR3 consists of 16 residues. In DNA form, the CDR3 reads TGTGCCAGCAGCTTAGCCGACAGGATCTCTGGAAACACCATATATTTT. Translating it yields CASSLADRISGNTIYF.

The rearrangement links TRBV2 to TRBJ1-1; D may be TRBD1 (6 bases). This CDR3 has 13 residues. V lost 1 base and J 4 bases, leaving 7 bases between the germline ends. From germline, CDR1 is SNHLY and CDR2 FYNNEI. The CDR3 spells CASSEVRGTEAFF. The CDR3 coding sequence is TGTGCCAGCAGTGAAGTCAGGGGCACTGAAGCTTTCTTT.

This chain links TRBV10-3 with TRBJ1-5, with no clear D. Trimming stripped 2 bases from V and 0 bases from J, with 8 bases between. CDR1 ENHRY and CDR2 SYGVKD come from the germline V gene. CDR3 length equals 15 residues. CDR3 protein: CAISEGEYSNQPQHF. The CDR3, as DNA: TGTGCCATCAGTGAGGGGGAGTATAGCAATCAGCCCCAGCATTTT.

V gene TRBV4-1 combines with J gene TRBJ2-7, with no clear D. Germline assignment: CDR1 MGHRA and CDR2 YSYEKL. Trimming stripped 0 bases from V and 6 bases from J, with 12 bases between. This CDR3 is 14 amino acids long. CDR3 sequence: CASSQDQAAVEQYF. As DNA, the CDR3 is TGCGCCAGCAGCCAAGATCAGGCTGCCGTCGAGCAGTACTTC.

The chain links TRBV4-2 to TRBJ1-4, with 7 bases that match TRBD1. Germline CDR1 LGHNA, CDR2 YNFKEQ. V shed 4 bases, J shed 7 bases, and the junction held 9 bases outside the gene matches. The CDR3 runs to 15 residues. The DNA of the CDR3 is TGTGCCAGCAGCCCGTTGACAGGGACTGGTGAAAAACTGTTTTTT. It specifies CASSPLTGTGEKLFF.

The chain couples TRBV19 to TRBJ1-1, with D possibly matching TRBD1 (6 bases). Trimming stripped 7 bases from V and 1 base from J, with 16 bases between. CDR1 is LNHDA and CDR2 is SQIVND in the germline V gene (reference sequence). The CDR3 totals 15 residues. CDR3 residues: CASNRGALGNTEAFF. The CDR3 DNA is TGTGCCAGTAATCGGGGGGCGCTTGGGAACACTGAAGCTTTCTTT.

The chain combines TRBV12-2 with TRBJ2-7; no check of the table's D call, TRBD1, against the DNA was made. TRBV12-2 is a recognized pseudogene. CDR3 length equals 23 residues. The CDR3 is CASRSRTGGDWKERRGSSYEQYF. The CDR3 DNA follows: TGTGCAAGTCGCTCGAGGACAGGGGGCGACTGGAAGGAGCGGAGGGGCAGCTCCTACGAGCAGTACTTC.

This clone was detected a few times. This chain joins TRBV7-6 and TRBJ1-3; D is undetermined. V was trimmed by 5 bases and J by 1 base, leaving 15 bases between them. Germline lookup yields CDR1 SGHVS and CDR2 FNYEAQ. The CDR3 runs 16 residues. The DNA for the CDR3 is TGTGCCAGCAGCACCAGGCTTACGGGATCTGGAAACACCATATATTTT. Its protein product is CASSTRLTGSGNTIYF.

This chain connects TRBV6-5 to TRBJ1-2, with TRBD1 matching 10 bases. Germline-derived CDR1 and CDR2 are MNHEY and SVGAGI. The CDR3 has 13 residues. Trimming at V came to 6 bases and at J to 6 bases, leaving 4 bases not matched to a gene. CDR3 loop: CASSFGTGDGYTF. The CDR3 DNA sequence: TGTGCCAGCAGCTTCGGGACAGGGGATGGCTACACCTTC.

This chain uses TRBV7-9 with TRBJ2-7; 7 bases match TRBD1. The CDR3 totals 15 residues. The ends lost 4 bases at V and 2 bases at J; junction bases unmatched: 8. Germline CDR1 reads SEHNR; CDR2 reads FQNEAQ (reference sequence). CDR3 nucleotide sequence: TGTGCCAGCAGCTCCCTTGGACAGGCCGCCTACGAGCAGTACTTC. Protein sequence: CASSSLGQAAYEQYF.